The clone carrying this T cell receptor beta chain has only one observation. The source of the sample is a study of shared clonotypes between healthy human individuals. CDR3 length: 15 amino acids. Germline V gives CDR1 SEHNR, CDR2 FQNEAQ (reference sequence). V lost 3 bases and J 5 bases, leaving 14 bases between the germline ends. Some clones are missing from TCRdb's copy, which holds only in-frame ones; the method was immunoSEQ multiplex PCR. The sample includes about 2 million clones, approximately 94% of them seen just once. It was CD45RO-negative cells, positively selected for CCR7, that made up naive CD8 cells, with terminally differentiated effector memory CD45RA+ cells excluded.

The sample taken for sequencing was naive CD8+ T cells sorted from blood. The chain combines TRBV7-9 with TRBJ2-1; D might be TRBD1 (6 bases). The source is a man in his late teens or twenties in good health. CDR3 sequence: CASSFSRQADNEQFF. CDR3 in DNA: TGTGCCAGCAGCTTCTCCCGACAGGCGGACAATGAGCAGTTCTTC.